These T cell receptor beta chains were read from a single sample in a study of cytomegalovirus exposure and HLA in healthy donors. Generated by immunoSEQ multiplex PCR, the TCRdb table keeps only in-frame clones and is missing some. The sample contains 150,000 or so clones, roughly 82% of which appear only once. The sample was PBMCs. These receptors all stem from a woman aged 50 to 60 in good health and CMV-seropositive. CDR3s include the opening cysteine and the closing phenylalanine or tryptophan. The D gene is left open where the match is weak. The size field is filled for only some rows; it gives once, few, many or a size class.

CDR3 length	D gene	J gene	clone size	V gene	CDR3 protein	CDR3 DNA
16	-	TRBJ2-3	-	TRBV5-1	CASSLQGRSWEDTQYF	TGCGCCAGCAGCTTGCAGGGTCGTAGCTGGGAAGATACGCAGTATTTT
16	-	TRBJ2-1	-	TRBV9	CASSVAQAVPYNEQFF	TGTGCCAGCAGCGTAGCTCAAGCGGTGCCCTACAATGAGCAGTTCTTC
14	TRBD2	TRBJ2-7	-	TRBV7-2	CASSSTSGTTLQYF	TGTGCCAGCAGCTCAACTAGCGGAACTACGCTGCAGTACTTC
13	-	TRBJ1-1	few	TRBV7-9	CASSLRGNTEAFF	TGTGCCAGCAGCTTGAGAGGGAACACTGAAGCTTTCTTT
15	TRBD1	TRBJ1-5	-	TRBV9	CASSVGGQVNQPQHF	TGTGCCAGCAGCGTAGGAGGACAGGTTAATCAGCCCCAGCATTTT
15	TRBD1	TRBJ1-2	once	TRBV6-5	CASSYSGQGDYGYTF	TGTGCCAGCAGTTATAGCGGACAGGGGGACTATGGCTACACCTTC
16	TRBD2	TRBJ2-1	-	TRBV11-2	CASSFGLAGGYNEQFF	TGTGCCAGCAGCTTCGGACTAGCGGGGGGCTACAATGAGCAGTTCTTC
14	TRBD2	TRBJ2-3	-	TRBV5-5	CASSRTSVTDTQYF	TGTGCCAGCAGCCGAACTAGCGTGACAGATACGCAGTATTTT
14	TRBD1	TRBJ2-7	-	TRBV27	CASRQAGGWSEQYF	TGTGCCAGCAGACAGGCAGGGGGCTGGAGCGAGCAGTACTTC
13	-	TRBJ2-2	-	TRBV6-6	CASADIQGGELFF	TGTGCCAGCGCCGATATCCAGGGCGGGGAGCTGTTTTTT
14	TRBD2	TRBJ2-3	-	TRBV7-2	CASSHSLLADTQYF	TGTGCCAGCAGCCACTCCTTACTAGCGGATACGCAGTATTTT
11	-	TRBJ1-2	-	TRBV5-4	CASSAGTVNTF	TGTGCCAGCAGCGCAGGTACGGTGAACACCTTC
15	TRBD1	TRBJ1-1	-	TRBV10-2	CASIRTGGGYTEAFF	TGCGCCAGCATCCGGACAGGGGGCGGGTACACTGAAGCTTTCTTT
17	-	TRBJ2-1	-	TRBV4-2	CASSQGPVGSSYNEQFF	TGTGCCAGCAGCCAAGGGCCTGTGGGGAGCTCCTACAATGAGCAGTTCTTC
14	TRBD1	TRBJ2-7	-	TRBV10-1	CASSPDRAGYEQYF	TGCGCCAGCAGTCCTGACAGGGCGGGCTACGAGCAGTACTTC
15	-	TRBJ2-1	-	TRBV7-9	CASSPLGSPAREQFF	TGTGCCAGCAGCCCCCTGGGCTCCCCGGCGCGTGAGCAGTTCTTC
13	TRBD2	TRBJ2-1	-	TRBV29-1	CSVTSGGASEQFF	TGCAGCGTCACTAGCGGGGGGGCAAGTGAGCAGTTCTTC
11	-	TRBJ1-2	-	TRBV5-1	CASSRESGYTF	TGCGCCAGCAGCAGAGAAAGTGGCTACACCTTC
15	-	TRBJ1-3	-	TRBV19	CASNSPGSSGNTIYF	TGTGCCAGTAATTCCCCGGGGTCCTCTGGAAACACCATATATTTT
15	-	TRBJ1-4	-	TRBV6-1	CASGRGFSTNEKLFF	TGTGCCAGCGGCAGGGGATTCTCAACTAATGAAAAACTGTTTTTT
15	TRBD1	TRBJ2-7	-	TRBV27	CASSPNGQGVVEQYF	TGTGCCAGCAGTCCTAATGGACAGGGGGTGGTTGAGCAGTACTTC
14	TRBD2	TRBJ2-1	few	TRBV19	CASQTSGGNNEQFF	TGTGCCAGCCAGACTAGCGGGGGTAACAATGAGCAGTTCTTC
14	TRBD1	TRBJ1-4	-	TRBV7-9	CASSPRTGSEKLFF	TGTGCCAGCAGCCCTCGGACAGGGAGTGAAAAACTGTTTTTT
15	-	TRBJ2-7	-	TRBV27	CASSELQGSFYEQYF	TGTGCCAGCAGTGAACTTCAGGGTTCCTTTTACGAGCAGTACTTC
14	-	TRBJ1-2	few	TRBV6-5	CASSVDRRYYGYTF	TGTGCCAGCAGCGTTGACAGGCGTTACTATGGCTACACCTTC
15	-	TRBJ2-5	-	TRBV7-8	CASSLVAVGSKTQYF	TGTGCCAGCAGCTTAGTGGCTGTGGGGAGCAAGACCCAGTACTTC
12	-	TRBJ1-2	-	TRBV6-6	CASSYGARGYTF	TGTGCCAGCAGTTACGGAGCAAGAGGCTACACCTTC